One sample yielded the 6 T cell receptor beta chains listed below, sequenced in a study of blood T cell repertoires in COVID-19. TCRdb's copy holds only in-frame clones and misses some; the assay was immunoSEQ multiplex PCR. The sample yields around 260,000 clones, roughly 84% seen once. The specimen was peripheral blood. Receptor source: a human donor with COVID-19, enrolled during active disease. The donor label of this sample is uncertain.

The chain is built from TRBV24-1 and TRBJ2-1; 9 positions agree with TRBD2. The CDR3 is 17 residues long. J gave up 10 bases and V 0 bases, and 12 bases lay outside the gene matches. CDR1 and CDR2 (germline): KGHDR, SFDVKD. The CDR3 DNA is TGTGCCACCAGTGATTTGGGGAGTAGCGGGAGATCGGGAGAGCAGTTCTTC. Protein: CATSDLGSSGRSGEQFF.

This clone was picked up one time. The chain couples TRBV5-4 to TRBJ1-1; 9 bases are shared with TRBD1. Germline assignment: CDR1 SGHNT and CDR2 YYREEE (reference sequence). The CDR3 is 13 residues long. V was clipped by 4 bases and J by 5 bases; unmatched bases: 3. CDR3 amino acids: CASSNDRGTEAFF. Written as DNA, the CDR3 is TGTGCCAGCAGCAATGACAGGGGGACTGAAGCTTTCTTT.

The CDR3 DNA follows: TGTGCCAGCAGCTCGAGCGGGAGTGGCACAGATACGCAGTATTTT. Protein product: CASSSSGSGTDTQYF. The chain recombines TRBV14 with TRBJ2-3; 8 positions match TRBD2. Germline trimming cut 5 bases from V and 1 base from J; bases unmatched to any gene: 5. Germline V gene lookup returns CDR1 SGHDN and CDR2 FVKESK. This CDR3 comprises 15 residues. The entire variable domain, with the rest obtained from reference TRBV14 and TRBJ2-3, is as follows: EAGVTQFPSHSVIEKGQTVTLRCDPISGHDNLYWYRRVMGKEIKFLLHFVKESKQDESGMPNNRFLAERTGGTYSTLKVQPAELEDSGVYFCASSSSGSGTDTQYFGPGTRLTVL.

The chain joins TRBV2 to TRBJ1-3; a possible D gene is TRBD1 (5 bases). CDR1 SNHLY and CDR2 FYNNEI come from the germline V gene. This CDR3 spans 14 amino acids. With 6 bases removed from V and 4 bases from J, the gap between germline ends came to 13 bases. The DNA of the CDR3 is TGTGCCAGCAGAACGGGACTTTCCGGAAACACCATATATTTT. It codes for CASRTGLSGNTIYF.

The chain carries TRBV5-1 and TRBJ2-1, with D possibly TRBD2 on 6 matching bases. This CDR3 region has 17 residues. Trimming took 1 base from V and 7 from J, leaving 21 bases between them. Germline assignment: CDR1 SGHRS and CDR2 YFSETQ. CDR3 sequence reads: CASSLSRGLTSWNEQFF. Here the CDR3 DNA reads TGCGCCAGCAGCTTGTCTCGGGGACTCACGTCGTGGAATGAGCAGTTCTTC.

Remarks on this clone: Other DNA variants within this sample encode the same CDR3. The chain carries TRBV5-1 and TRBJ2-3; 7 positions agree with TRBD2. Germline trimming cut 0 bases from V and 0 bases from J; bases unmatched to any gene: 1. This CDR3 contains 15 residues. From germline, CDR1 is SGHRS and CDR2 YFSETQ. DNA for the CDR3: TGCGCCAGCAGCTTGGTGGGAGGGAGCACAGATACGCAGTATTTT. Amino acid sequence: CASSLVGGSTDTQYF.